These 32 T cell receptor beta chains were all obtained from the same sample, sequenced in a study of T cells after yellow fever vaccination. One entry per CDR3 protein results from TCRdb running MiXCR on the 5' RACE reads. The sample includes some 300,000 distinct CDR3 sequences, 8.7% of them seen just once. Sequences were derived from CD4+ T cells sorted from PBMCs, sampled 5 days after the yellow fever booster vaccination. Source of these receptors: a man between 18 and 35 years old who received the YFV17D yellow fever vaccine.

This clonotype was counted ten times or more. This chain links TRBV7-9 with TRBJ1-4, with 7 bases fitting TRBD1. Germline CDR1 and CDR2: SEHNR and FQNEAQ (reference sequence). The V and J ends lost 6 bases and 4 bases, in that order; junction bases with no gene match: 5. CDR3 length equals 14 residues. CDR3 residues: CASRDNRGNEKLFF. The CDR3 nucleotides read TGTGCCAGCAGAGATAACAGGGGTAATGAAAAACTGTTTTTT.

This chain joins TRBV13 and TRBJ2-2, with 7 bases fitting TRBD1. The CDR3 has 15 residues. With V trimmed by 5 bases and J by 0 bases, 3 bases remained unmatched. Germline V gives CDR1 PRHDT, CDR2 FYEKMQ (reference sequence). For the CDR3, the DNA is TGTGCCAGCAGCCCGGGACAGTCGAACACCGGGGAGCTGTTTTTT. Its protein is CASSPGQSNTGELFF.

The J gene is TRBJ2-1, the V gene TRBV14; 11 nucleotides line up with TRBD2. V dropped 1 base and J dropped 9; count of bases not matched to a gene: 14. Germline V gene data show CDR1 as SGHDN and CDR2 as FVKESK. This CDR3 is 18 amino acids long. The CDR3 protein is CASSQGLAGGSLSSEQFF. CDR3 sequence (DNA): TGTGCCAGCAGCCAAGGGCTAGCGGGGGGCTCCCTTAGCAGTGAGCAGTTCTTC.

This clonotype showed up just a few times. The rearrangement uses TRBV5-1 and TRBJ1-2; 7 bases are shared with TRBD1. With 0 bases clipped from V and 7 bases from J, the junction kept 6 bases outside the gene matches. The length of the CDR3 is 14 residues. Looked up from germline, CDR1 is SGHRS and CDR2 is YFSETQ. CDR3 region: CASSLGTGAFGYTF. The DNA of the CDR3 is TGCGCCAGCAGCTTGGGTACAGGGGCGTTTGGCTACACCTTC.

This clonotype has just a few counts. The chain couples TRBV3-1 to TRBJ1-5; possible D gene TRBD1, 6 bases. Germline CDR1 reads LGHDT; CDR2 reads YNNKEL (reference sequence). This CDR3 has 13 residues. Trimming shortened V by 3 bases and J by 6 bases, and 9 bases separated the two germline ends. CDR3 in amino acids: CASSHAGAQPQHF. The DNA for the CDR3 is TGTGCCAGCAGCCACGCGGGGGCTCAGCCCCAGCATTTT.

This clonotype was detected a few times. This chain uses TRBV30 with TRBJ2-7; no clear D gene. CDR3 length: 13 amino acids. Germline V gene data show CDR1 as GTSNPN and CDR2 as SVGIG (reference sequence). Trimming stripped 3 bases from V and 2 bases from J, with 11 bases between. CDR3 loop: CAWSDLSPYEQYF. For the CDR3, the DNA is TGTGCCTGGAGCGACCTGAGTCCCTACGAGCAGTACTTC.

This clonotype was recorded a few times. The CDR3 bases are TGTGCCAGCAGTGAAAGGGGCCGGATTGGATATGGCTACACCTTC. Protein product: CASSERGRIGYGYTF. This chain joins TRBV2 and TRBJ1-2, with a tentative D call TRBD1 (5 bases). V was trimmed by 2 bases and J by 5 bases, leaving 15 bases between them. The CDR3 extends over 15 amino acids. The germline gives CDR1 SNHLY, CDR2 FYNNEI.

This clonotype was picked up a small number of times. J is TRBJ1-3 and V is TRBV30; no clear D gene. The CDR3 sequence is 15 residues long. V was shortened by 2 bases and J by 0 bases, with 11 bases between the two germline ends. Looked up from germline, CDR1 is GTSNPN and CDR2 is SVGIG (reference sequence). Here the CDR3 reads CAWSRVRSSGNTIYF. The CDR3 DNA follows: TGTGCCTGGAGTAGGGTCAGAAGCTCTGGAAACACCATATATTTT.

This clonotype came up a few times. This chain links TRBV6-1 with TRBJ2-7; possibly TRBD1 for D (7 bases). V lost 4 bases and J 7 bases, leaving 11 bases between the germline ends. Germline V gives CDR1 MNHNS, CDR2 SASEGT. The CDR3 has 12 amino acids. The CDR3 DNA reads TGTGCCAGCAGTGCACAGGGGAGGGAGCAGTACTTC. This translates into CASSAQGREQYF.

This sequence joins TRBV7-2 and TRBJ2-7; D is unclear. Trimming stripped 1 base from V and 0 bases from J, with 10 bases between. CDR3 size: 15 residues. Germline loops: CDR1 SGHTA, CDR2 FQGNSA. The CDR3 protein is CASSLGVASSYEQYF. The CDR3 nucleotides read TGTGCCAGCAGCTTAGGAGTCGCGAGCTCCTACGAGCAGTACTTC.

This clonotype was picked up many times. The chain has TRBV6-2 or TRBV6-3 and TRBJ2-3; 7 bases are a match to TRBD1. Looked up from germline, CDR1 is MNHEY and CDR2 is SVGEGT. This CDR3 is built from 12 residues. With 6 bases clipped from V and 9 bases from J, the junction kept 6 bases outside the gene matches. CDR3 in amino acids: CASSPRGGTQYF. CDR3 bases: TGTGCCAGCAGCCCGCGAGGGGGCACGCAGTATTTT.

This clonotype was found many times. The chain employs TRBV7-2 and TRBJ2-1, with D tentatively TRBD1 or TRBD2 (5 bases each). The CDR3 consists of 12 residues. Trimming pared 1 base from V and 15 bases from J, leaving 13 bases between. Germline CDR1 is SGHTA and CDR2 is FQGNSA. CDR3 coding DNA: TGTGCCAGCAGCTTAGTTCGGGACGAGGTGTTCTTC. As protein: CASSLVRDEVFF.

This clonotype was observed at least ten times. This sequence joins TRBV5-1 and TRBJ2-1; 11 bases line up with TRBD2. This CDR3 spans 21 amino acids. Germline V gene sequence: CDR1 SGHRS, CDR2 YFSETQ. The ends lost 2 bases at V and 5 bases at J; junction bases unmatched: 21. CDR3: CASSFSLTSGIMEVKHNEQFF. Here the CDR3 DNA reads TGCGCCAGCAGCTTCTCCTTGACTAGCGGGATAATGGAGGTCAAGCACAATGAGCAGTTCTTC.

This clonotype occurred a few times. The chain uses TRBV29-1 and TRBJ2-2; tentative D call: TRBD1 (6 bases). The CDR3 spans 13 residues. Germline CDR1 reads SQVTM; CDR2 reads ANQGSEA. With 6 bases removed from V and 1 base from J, the gap between germline ends came to 9 bases. Here the CDR3 DNA reads TGCAGCGTCACGGGACAGAACACCGGGGAGCTGTTTTTT. The encoded protein is CSVTGQNTGELFF.

This clonotype showed up many times. The rearrangement uses TRBV5-1 and TRBJ2-2, with TRBD2 as a possible D gene (6 bases). Deletions cut 3 bases from V and 4 bases from J, with 16 bases between. CDR3 size: 16 residues. CDR1 and CDR2 from the germline V gene are SGHRS and YFSETQ. The CDR3 DNA reads as TGCGCCAGCAGCTCGGGCCCGGGAGAAGGCACCGGGGAGCTGTTTTTT. Translated: CASSSGPGEGTGELFF.

The CDR3 loop is CASRSWREGEKLFF. DNA of the CDR3: TGTGCCAGCAGATCCTGGAGGGAAGGTGAAAAACTGTTTTTT. The chain has TRBV5-6 and TRBJ1-4; D not certain. CDR1 is SGHDT and CDR2 is YYEEEE in the germline V gene. This CDR3 spans 14 amino acids. V lost 5 bases, J lost 7 bases, and 15 bases lay in between.

This clonotype was counted a few times. The chain links TRBV5-6 to TRBJ2-7; D not resolved. Between the trimmed V and J ends, which lost 1 base and 6 bases, there was a span of 8 bases. The CDR3 runs to 12 residues. In germline, CDR1 is SGHDT, CDR2 YYEEEE. CDR3 amino acids: CASSLSIGEQYF. For the CDR3, the DNA is TGTGCCAGCAGCTTGTCGATTGGCGAGCAGTACTTC. Looking up the rest from reference TRBV5-6 and TRBJ2-7 gives the full variable domain: DAGVTQSPTHLIKTRGQQVTLRCSPKSGHDTVSWYQQALGQGPQFIFQYYEEEERQRGNFPDRFSGHQFPNYSSELNVNALLLGDSALYLCASSLSIGEQYFGPGTRLTVT.

This clonotype was picked up many times. J is TRBJ2-1 and V is TRBV10-2; 10 nucleotides agree with TRBD1. CDR3 length equals 14 residues. Unmatched junction bases numbered 0, after V lost 6 bases and J lost 1 base. Germline V CDR1 and CDR2: WSHSY, SAAADI. Here the CDR3 reads CASRDRGSYNEQFF. The DNA for the CDR3 is TGCGCCAGCAGGGACAGGGGGTCCTACAATGAGCAGTTCTTC.

The chain has TRBV28 and TRBJ1-2, with no clear D. V was cut by 3 bases and J by 3 bases, with 8 bases left in between. CDR1 is MDHEN, CDR2 SYDVKM, per germline. This CDR3 spans 13 amino acids. The CDR3 region is CASSFRRDYGYTF. DNA of the CDR3: TGTGCCAGCAGTTTTCGCCGGGACTATGGCTACACCTTC.

This clonotype was observed many times. The chain combines TRBV5-1 with TRBJ2-6, with D perhaps TRBD2 (5 bases). Germline CDR1 SGHRS, CDR2 YFSETQ. CDR3 length: 16 amino acids. The ends were cut back, 0 bases at V and 0 bases at J, with 7 bases in the middle. Here the CDR3 DNA reads TGCGCCAGCAGCTTGGACGGGGTCTCTGGGGCCAACGTCCTGACTTTC. It specifies CASSLDGVSGANVLTF.

This clonotype has more than one count but fewer than ten. The J gene is TRBJ2-1, the V gene TRBV7-2; D is ambiguous. Trimming left V 3 bases short and J 12 bases short, with 9 bases between. CDR3 length equals 11 residues. Germline V CDR1 and CDR2: SGHTA, FQGNSA. Written as DNA, the CDR3 is TGTGCCAGCAGCTTGGCCGGGTTGCAGTTCTTC. Translation: CASSLAGLQFF. The full variable domain, rest sourced from reference TRBV7-2 and TRBJ2-1, is GAGVSQSPSNKVTEKGKDVELRCDPISGHTALYWYRQSLGQGLEFLIYFQGNSAPDKSGLPSDRFSAERTGGSVSTLTIQRTQQEDSAVYLCASSLAGLQFFGPGTRLTVL.

This clonotype was seen a few times. The chain couples TRBV4-2 to TRBJ2-7; 7 positions match TRBD1. The CDR3 contains 15 residues. Germline-derived CDR1 and CDR2 are LGHNA and YNFKEQ. V lost 0 bases and J lost 1; bases outside the gene matches: 3. The CDR3 nucleotides read TGTGCCAGCAGCCAAGATCCGACAGGGTCCTACGAGCAGTACTTC. Amino acid sequence: CASSQDPTGSYEQYF.

CDR3 in DNA: TGTGCCAGCAGTAACCACCGCAGGGTTTTTCAACCAACTAATGAAAAACTGTTTTTT. Its protein product is CASSNHRRVFQPTNEKLFF. This chain uses TRBV7-9 with TRBJ1-4, with TRBD1 as a possible D gene (5 bases). Trimming pared 6 bases from V and 0 bases from J, leaving 23 bases between. Germline CDR1 reads SEHNR; CDR2 reads FQNEAQ (reference sequence). This CDR3 spans 19 amino acids.

This chain uses TRBV4-3 with TRBJ2-3; 9 nucleotides line up with TRBD1. The V gene's germline CDR1 is LGHNA and CDR2 YSLEER. Germline trimming cut 0 bases from V and 6 bases from J; bases unmatched to any gene: 10. CDR3 size: 17 residues. In DNA, the CDR3 is TGCGCCAGCAGCCAAGATAATAGGGACAGGGTCGTGGATACGCAGTATTTT. This codes for CASSQDNRDRVVDTQYF.

The chain combines TRBV6-2 or TRBV6-3 with TRBJ2-3; D perhaps matches TRBD2 (6 bases). Germline CDR1 and CDR2: MNHEY and SVGEGT. V lost 6 bases to trimming and J lost 4 bases, with 20 bases between them. The CDR3 loop spans 16 amino acids. The CDR3 is CASRPSSRGLPDTQYF. In DNA form, the CDR3 reads TGTGCCAGCAGACCCTCTTCGCGGGGCCTTCCAGATACGCAGTATTTT.

In this sample, this clonotype turned up a few times. The V call is TRBV2, the J call TRBJ1-2; 8 bases agree with TRBD1. This CDR3 is built from 14 residues. V lost 4 bases and J lost 6; bases outside the gene matches: 7. CDR1 is SNHLY, CDR2 FYNNEI, per germline. The DNA for the CDR3 is TGTGCCAGCAGTGTGACAGGGGATTTTCATGGCTACACCTTC. It encodes CASSVTGDFHGYTF.

This clonotype was observed a handful of times. V gene TRBV4-3 combines with J gene TRBJ1-3; no clear D. Deletions cut 3 bases from V and 4 bases from J, with 10 bases between. Germline V lookup: CDR1 LGHNA, CDR2 YSLEER. This CDR3 region has 14 residues. The CDR3 region has the DNA TGCGCCAGCAGCCACGAGGTAACCGGAAACACCATATATTTT. Its translation: CASSHEVTGNTIYF.

The V gene is TRBV20-1, the J gene TRBJ2-5; 7 positions agree with TRBD2. V lost 0 bases and J lost 3; bases outside the gene matches: 1. The length of the CDR3 is 13 residues. The germline gives CDR1 DFQATT, CDR2 SNEGSKA (reference sequence). The DNA of the CDR3 is TGCAGTGCTAGAGAGGGAGGGGAAGAGACCCAGTACTTC. Amino acid sequence: CSAREGGEETQYF.

This clonotype was seen many times. The chain has TRBV19 and TRBJ1-1; D uncertain. V was pared by 5 bases and J by 5 bases, with 12 bases between. The germline V gene has CDR1 LNHDA and CDR2 SQIVND (reference sequence). The CDR3 length is 13 residues. The CDR3 DNA reads as TGTGCCAGTAGTGTTCAAGGGATAACTGAAGCTTTCTTT. It yields the protein CASSVQGITEAFF.

The chain employs TRBV19 and TRBJ1-6, with 7 bases that match TRBD1. Germline loops: CDR1 LNHDA, CDR2 SQIVND (reference sequence). The length of the CDR3 is 14 residues. With V trimmed by 3 bases and J by 10 bases, 6 bases remained unmatched. The DNA of the CDR3 is TGTGCCAGTAGTATCACAGGGGAAAGGTCACCCCTCCACTTT. Protein product: CASSITGERSPLHF.

The chain recombines TRBV20-1 with TRBJ2-7; TRBD2 might be the D (6 bases). Germline V lookup: CDR1 DFQATT, CDR2 SNEGSKA (reference sequence). This CDR3 contains 14 residues. V lost 1 base and J 4 bases, leaving 14 bases between the germline ends. CDR3 bases: TGCAGTGCTAGAGCGGACCCGGGACTGTACGAGCAGTACTTC. Its protein product is CSARADPGLYEQYF.

This clonotype was recorded many times. The rearrangement uses TRBV10-3 and TRBJ2-7, with D possibly TRBD2 on 5 matching bases. CDR1 and CDR2 from the germline V gene are ENHRY and SYGVKD. The CDR3 is made up of 15 amino acids. Trimming pared 3 bases from V and 0 bases from J, leaving 12 bases between. CDR3 bases: TGTGCCATCAGTGATCCTAGCCGGAGCTCCTACGAGCAGTACGTC. This gives the protein CAISDPSRSSYEQYV.